The TCR beta chain described here comes from a study of T cell repertoires in cytomegalovirus infection. Overall study findings and caveats: Dominating the ex vivo response were TCR beta clonotypes that were CMV-specific and HLA-C-restricted.

Trimming left V 5 bases short and J 3 bases short, with 13 bases between. There are 14 residues in the CDR3. In germline, CDR1 is SGHNT, CDR2 YYREEE (reference sequence). In regard to this clonotype: The antigen remains unidentified.

TCRdb passed the reads through MiXCR, listing each CDR3 protein once. This sample has roughly 500,000 distinct CDR3 sequences, with under 55% found just once. This receptor was identified in a human donor in good health (CMV status not recorded). Some clones in this sample may be carry-over from other donors' samples. The chain links TRBV5-4 to TRBJ2-3, with D maybe TRBD2 (6 bases). Material: cultured PBMCs, obtained from culture after CMV antigen stimulation. CDR3 loop: CASRVSGSTDTQYF. In nucleotides, the CDR3 is TGTGCCAGCAGGGTTAGCGGTTCTACAGATACGCAGTATTTT.